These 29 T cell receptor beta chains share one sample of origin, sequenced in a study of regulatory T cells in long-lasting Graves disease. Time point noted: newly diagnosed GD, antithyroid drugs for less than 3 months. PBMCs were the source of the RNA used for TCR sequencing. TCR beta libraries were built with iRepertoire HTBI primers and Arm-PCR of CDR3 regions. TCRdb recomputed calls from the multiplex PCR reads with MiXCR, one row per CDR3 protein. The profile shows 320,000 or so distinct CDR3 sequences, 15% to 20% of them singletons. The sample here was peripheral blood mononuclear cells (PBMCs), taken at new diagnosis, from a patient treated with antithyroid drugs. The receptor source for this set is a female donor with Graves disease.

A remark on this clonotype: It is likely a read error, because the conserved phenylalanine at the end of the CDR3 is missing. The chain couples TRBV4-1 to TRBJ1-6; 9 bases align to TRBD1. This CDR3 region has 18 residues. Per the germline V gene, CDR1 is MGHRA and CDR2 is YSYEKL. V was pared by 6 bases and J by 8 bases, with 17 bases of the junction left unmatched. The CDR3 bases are TGCGCCAGCAGAATCCAAGAAACCGGGACAGGGCTTTATTCACCCCTCCACTCT. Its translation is CASRIQETGTGLYSPLHS.

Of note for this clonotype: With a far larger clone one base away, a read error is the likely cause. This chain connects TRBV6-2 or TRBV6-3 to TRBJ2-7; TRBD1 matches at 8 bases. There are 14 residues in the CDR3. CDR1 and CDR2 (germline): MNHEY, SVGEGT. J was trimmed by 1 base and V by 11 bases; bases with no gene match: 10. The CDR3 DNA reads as TGTGCCGGCACCAGGACAGGGCAATCCTACGAGCAGTACTTC. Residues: CAGTRTGQSYEQYF.

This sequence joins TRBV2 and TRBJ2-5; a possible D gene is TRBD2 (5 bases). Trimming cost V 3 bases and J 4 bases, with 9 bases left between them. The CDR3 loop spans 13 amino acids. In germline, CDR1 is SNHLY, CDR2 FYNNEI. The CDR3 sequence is CASSDTSGETQYF. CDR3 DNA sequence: TGTGCCAGCAGTGATACTAGTGGAGAGACCCAGTACTTC.

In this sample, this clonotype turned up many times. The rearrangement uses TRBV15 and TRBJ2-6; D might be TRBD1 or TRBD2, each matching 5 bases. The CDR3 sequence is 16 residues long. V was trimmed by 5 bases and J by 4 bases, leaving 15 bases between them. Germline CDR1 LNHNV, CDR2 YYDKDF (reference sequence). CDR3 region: CATSRSTGPGANVLTF. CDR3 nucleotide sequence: TGTGCCACCAGCCGGTCGACGGGGCCCGGGGCCAACGTCCTGACTTTC.

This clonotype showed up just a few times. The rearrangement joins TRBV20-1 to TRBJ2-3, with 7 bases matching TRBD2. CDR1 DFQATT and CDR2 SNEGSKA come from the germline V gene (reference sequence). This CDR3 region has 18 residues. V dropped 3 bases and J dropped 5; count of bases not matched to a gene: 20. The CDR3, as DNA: TGCAGTGCTAGTTACTTCAATGGTCGGGCGGGAGACGGAGATACGCAGTATTTT. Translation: CSASYFNGRAGDGDTQYF.

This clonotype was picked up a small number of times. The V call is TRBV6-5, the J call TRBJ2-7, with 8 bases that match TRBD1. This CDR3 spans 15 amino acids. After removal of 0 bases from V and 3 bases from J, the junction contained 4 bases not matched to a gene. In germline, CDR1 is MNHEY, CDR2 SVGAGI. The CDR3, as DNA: TGTGCCAGCAGTTACTCCGGGACAGGATTCTACGAGCAGTACTTC. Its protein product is CASSYSGTGFYEQYF.

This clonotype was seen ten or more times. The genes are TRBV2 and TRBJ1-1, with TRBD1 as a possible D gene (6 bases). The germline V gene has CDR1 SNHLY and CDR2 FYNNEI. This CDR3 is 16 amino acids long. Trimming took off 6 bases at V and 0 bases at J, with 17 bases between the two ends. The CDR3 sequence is CASRPDRGVLNTEAFF. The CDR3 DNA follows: TGTGCCAGCAGGCCAGATAGGGGGGTTTTGAACACTGAAGCTTTCTTT.

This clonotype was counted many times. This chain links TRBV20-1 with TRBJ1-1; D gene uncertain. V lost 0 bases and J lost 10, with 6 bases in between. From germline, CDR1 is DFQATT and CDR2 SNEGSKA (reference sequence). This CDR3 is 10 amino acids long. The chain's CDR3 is CSAREIRAFF. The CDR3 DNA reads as TGCAGTGCTAGAGAGATTAGAGCTTTCTTT.

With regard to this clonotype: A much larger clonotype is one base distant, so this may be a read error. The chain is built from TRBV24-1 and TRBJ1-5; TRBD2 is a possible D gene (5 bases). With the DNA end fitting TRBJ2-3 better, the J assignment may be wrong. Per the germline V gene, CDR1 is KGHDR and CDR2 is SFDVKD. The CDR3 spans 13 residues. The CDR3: CATGGRGEQPQYF. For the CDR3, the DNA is TGTGCCACAGGTGGGAGAGGCGAACAGCCCCAGTATTTT.

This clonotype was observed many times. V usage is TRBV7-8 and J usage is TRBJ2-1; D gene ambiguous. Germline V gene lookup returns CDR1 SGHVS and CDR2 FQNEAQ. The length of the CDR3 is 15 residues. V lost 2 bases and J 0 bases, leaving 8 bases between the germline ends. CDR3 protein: CASSLSASSYNEQFF. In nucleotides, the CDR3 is TGTGCCAGCAGCTTATCAGCGAGCTCCTACAATGAGCAGTTCTTC.

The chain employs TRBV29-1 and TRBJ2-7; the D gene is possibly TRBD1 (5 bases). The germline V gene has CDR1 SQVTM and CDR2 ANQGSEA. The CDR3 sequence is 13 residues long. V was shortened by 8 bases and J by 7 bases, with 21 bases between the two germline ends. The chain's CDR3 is CSPTVGRAEEQYF. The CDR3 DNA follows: TGCAGCCCAACGGTCGGCAGGGCTGAGGAGCAGTACTTC.

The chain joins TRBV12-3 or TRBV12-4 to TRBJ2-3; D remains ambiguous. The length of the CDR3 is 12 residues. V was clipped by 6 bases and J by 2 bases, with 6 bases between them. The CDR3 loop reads CASREPTDTQYF. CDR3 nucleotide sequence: TGTGCCAGCAGGGAACCCACAGATACGCAGTATTTT.

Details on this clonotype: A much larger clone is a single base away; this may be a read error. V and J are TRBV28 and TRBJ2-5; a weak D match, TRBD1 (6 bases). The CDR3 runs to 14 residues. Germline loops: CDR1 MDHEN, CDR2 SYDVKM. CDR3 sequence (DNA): TGTACCAGCAGTGGGGACAAGACCCAAGAGACCCAGTACTTC. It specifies CTSSGDKTQETQYF.

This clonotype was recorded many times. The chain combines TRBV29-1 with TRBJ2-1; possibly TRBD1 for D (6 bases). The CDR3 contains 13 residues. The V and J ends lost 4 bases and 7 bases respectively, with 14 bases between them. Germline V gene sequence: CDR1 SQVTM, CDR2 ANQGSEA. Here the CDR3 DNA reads TGCAGCGTTGCCCCGGGACACCGAAATGAGCAGTTCTTC. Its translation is CSVAPGHRNEQFF.

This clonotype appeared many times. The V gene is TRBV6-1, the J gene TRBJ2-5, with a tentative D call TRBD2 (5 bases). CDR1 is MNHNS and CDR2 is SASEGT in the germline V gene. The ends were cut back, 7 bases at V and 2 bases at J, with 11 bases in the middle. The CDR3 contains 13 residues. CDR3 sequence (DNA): TGTGCCAGCAAAGTCAGCGGACAAGAGACCCAGTACTTC. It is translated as CASKVSGQETQYF.

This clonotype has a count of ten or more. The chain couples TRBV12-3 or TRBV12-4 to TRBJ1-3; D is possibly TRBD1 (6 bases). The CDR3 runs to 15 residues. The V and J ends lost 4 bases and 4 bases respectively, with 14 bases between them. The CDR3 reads CASSSGGQSGNTIYF. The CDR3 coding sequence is TGTGCCAGCAGTTCGGGGGGACAATCCGGAAACACCATATATTTT.

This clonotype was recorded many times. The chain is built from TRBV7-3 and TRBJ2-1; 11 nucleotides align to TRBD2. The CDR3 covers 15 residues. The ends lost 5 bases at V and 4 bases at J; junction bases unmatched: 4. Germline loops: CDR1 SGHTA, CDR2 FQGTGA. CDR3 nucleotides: TGTGCCAGCAGCCAGGGACTAGCGGTATACAATGAGCAGTTCTTC. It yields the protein CASSQGLAVYNEQFF.

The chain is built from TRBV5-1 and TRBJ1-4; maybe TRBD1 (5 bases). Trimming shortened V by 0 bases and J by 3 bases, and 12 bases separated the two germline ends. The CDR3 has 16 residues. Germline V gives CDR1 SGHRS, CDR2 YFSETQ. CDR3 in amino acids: CASSLALGTANEKLFF. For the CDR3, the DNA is TGCGCCAGCAGCTTGGCGTTGGGGACGGCTAATGAAAAACTGTTTTTT.

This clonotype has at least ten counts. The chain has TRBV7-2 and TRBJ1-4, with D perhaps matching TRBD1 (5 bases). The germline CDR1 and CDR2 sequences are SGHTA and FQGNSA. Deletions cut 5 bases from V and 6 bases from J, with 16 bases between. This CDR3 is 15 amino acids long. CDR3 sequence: CASSPRGGTYEKLFF. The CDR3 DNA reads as TGTGCCAGCAGCCCCCGGGGAGGGACTTATGAAAAACTGTTTTTT.

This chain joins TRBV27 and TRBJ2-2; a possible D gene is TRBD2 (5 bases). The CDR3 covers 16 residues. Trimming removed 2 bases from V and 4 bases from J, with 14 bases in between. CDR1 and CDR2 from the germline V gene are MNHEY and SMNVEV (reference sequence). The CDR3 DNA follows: TGTGCCAGCAGTTTAACCCCGCGGAGGCTCACCGGGGAGCTGTTTTTT. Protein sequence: CASSLTPRRLTGELFF.

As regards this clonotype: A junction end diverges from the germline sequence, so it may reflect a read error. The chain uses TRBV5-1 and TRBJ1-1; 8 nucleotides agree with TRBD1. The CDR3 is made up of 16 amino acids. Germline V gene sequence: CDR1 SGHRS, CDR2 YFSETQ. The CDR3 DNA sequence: TGTGCCAGCAGCTTGGAACCGGACAGGGCGAACACTGAAGCTTTCTTT. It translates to CASSLEPDRANTEAFF.

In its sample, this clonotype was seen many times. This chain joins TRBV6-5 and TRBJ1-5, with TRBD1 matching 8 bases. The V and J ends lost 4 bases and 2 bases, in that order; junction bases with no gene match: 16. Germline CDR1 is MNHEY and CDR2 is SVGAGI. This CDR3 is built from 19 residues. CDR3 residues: CASSSHYSRQGLGNQPQHF. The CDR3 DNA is TGTGCCAGCAGTTCCCATTACTCTCGACAGGGGTTAGGCAATCAGCCCCAGCATTTT.

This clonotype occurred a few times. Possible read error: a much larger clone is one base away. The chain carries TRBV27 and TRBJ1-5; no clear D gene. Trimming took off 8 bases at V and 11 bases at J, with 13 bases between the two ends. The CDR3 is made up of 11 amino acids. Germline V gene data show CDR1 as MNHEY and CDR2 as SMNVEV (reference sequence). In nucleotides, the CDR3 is TGTGCCAGCGGCTACCGTTCCTCCCAGCATTTT. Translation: CASGYRSSQHF.

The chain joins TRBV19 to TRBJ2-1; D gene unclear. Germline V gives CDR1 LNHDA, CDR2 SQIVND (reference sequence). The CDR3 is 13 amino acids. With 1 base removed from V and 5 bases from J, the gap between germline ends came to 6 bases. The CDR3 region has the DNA TGTGCCAGTAGTATAGCGGCCCACAATGAGCAGTTCTTC. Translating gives CASSIAAHNEQFF.

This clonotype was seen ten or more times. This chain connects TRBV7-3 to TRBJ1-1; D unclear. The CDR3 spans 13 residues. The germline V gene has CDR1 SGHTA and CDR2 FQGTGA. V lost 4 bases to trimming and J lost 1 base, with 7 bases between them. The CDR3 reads CASSYTQNTEAFF. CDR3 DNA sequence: TGTGCCAGCAGCTACACACAGAACACTGAAGCTTTCTTT.

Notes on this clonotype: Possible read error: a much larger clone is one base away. The CDR3 reads CAGRKFSYEQYF. CDR3 nucleotide sequence: TGTGCCGGTAGAAAGTTTTCCTACGAGCAGTACTTC. The chain recombines TRBV28 with TRBJ2-7; D is unresolved. V lost 11 bases, J lost 1 base, and 12 bases lay in between. The germline V gene encodes CDR1 MDHEN and CDR2 SYDVKM. This CDR3 spans 12 amino acids.

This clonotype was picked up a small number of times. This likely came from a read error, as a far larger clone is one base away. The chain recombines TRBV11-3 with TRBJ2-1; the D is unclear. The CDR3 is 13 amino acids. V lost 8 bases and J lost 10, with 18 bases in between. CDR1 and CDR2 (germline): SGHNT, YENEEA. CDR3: CASGQRASYEQFF. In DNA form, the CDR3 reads TGTGCCAGCGGCCAAAGGGCTTCCTACGAGCAGTTCTTC.

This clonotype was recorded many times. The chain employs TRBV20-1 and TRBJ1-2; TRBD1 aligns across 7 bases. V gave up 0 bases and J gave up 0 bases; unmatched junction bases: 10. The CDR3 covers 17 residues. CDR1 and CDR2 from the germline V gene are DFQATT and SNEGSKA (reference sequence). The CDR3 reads CSARDSPDRATNYGYTF. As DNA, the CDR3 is TGCAGTGCTAGAGATTCCCCTGACAGGGCTACTAACTATGGCTACACCTTC.

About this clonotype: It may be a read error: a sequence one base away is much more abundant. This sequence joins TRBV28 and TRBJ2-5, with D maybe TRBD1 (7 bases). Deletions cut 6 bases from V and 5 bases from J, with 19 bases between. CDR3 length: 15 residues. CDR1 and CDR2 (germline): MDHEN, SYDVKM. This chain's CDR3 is CASSTSPGGRETQYF. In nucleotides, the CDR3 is TGTGCCAGCAGCACTAGCCCAGGGGGTCGGGAGACCCAGTACTTC.